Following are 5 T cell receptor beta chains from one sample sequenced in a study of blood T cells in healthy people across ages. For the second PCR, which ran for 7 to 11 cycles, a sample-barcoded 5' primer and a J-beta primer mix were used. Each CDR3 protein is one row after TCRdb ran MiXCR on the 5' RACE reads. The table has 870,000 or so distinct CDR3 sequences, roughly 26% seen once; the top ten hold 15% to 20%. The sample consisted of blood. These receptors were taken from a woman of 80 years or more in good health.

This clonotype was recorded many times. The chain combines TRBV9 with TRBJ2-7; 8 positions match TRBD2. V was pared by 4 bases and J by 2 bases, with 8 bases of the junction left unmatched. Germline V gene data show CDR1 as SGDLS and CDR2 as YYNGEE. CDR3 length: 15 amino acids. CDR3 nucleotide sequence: TGTGCCAGCAGCCAACTCGCGGGGGGTACCTACGAGCAGTACTTC. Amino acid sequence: CASSQLAGGTYEQYF.

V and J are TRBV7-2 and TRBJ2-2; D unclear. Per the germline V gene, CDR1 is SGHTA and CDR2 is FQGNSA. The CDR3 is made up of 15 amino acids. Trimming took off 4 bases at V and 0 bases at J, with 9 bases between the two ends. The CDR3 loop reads CASSSRSTNTGELFF. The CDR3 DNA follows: TGTGCCAGCAGCTCCCGCAGCACGAACACCGGGGAGCTGTTTTTT.

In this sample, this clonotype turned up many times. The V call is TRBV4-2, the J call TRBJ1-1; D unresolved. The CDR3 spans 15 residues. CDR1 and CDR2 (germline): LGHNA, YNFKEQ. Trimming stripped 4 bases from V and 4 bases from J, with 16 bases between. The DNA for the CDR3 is TGTGCCAGCAGCCTGAGGGCCCTCCCGGGCACTGAAGCTTTCTTT. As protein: CASSLRALPGTEAFF.

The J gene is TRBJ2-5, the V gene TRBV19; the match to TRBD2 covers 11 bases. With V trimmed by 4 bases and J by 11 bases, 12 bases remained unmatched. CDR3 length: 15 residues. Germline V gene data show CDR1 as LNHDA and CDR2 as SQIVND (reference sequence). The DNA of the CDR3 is TGTGCCAGTAGTAAGACTAGCGGGGAGTACAATGAGCAGTACTTC. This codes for CASSKTSGEYNEQYF.

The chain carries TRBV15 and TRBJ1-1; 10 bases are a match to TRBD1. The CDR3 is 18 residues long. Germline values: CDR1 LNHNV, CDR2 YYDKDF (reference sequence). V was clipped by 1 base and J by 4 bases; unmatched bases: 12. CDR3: CATSRAPGTGVSFTEAFF. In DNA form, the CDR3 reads TGTGCCACCAGCAGAGCCCCCGGGACAGGGGTGTCATTCACTGAAGCTTTCTTT.